One and the same sample provided the 5 T cell receptor beta chains below, sequenced in a study of T cells after yellow fever vaccination (dated by TCRdb to between 2018 and 2020). Read against the paper, the sample's treatment or condition label means: live attenuated yellow fever vaccine strain. Library prep was done by 5' RACE. The reads were generated on an Illumina HiSeq 2500. The public reads were reanalyzed by TCRdb: fastp trimming at Q25, MiXCR alignment, in-frame beta chains only. Each CDR3 protein appears once, grouped with its most common genes and DNA. The sample table holds 450,000 to 550,000 distinct CDR3 sequences, of which 20% to 25% were seen once. The ten top clones hold around 17% of the sample. The sequences come from PBMCs, collected roughly 20 days after the first yellow fever vaccination. The receptors originated from a man between 18 and 29 years old who received the YFV17D yellow fever vaccine.

This chain links TRBV11-2 with TRBJ2-6; D is possibly TRBD2 (5 bases). Germline assignment: CDR1 SGHAT and CDR2 FQNNGV. CDR3 length: 15 amino acids. V lost 1 base and J lost 4, with 8 bases in between. The DNA of the CDR3 is TGTGCCAGCAGCTTAGCCCCGGGAGGGGCCAACGTCCTGACTTTC. The encoded protein is CASSLAPGGANVLTF.

This clonotype was detected ten times or more. This sequence joins TRBV29-1 and TRBJ2-7; tentatively, D is TRBD1 (6 bases). CDR3 length equals 15 residues. Germline loops: CDR1 SQVTM, CDR2 ANQGSEA. V lost 5 bases and J lost 6, with 23 bases in between. CDR3 sequence (DNA): TGCAGCGTTTTGCCAGGGGCTGGGGCCGCAGGCGAGCAGTACTTC. This gives the protein CSVLPGAGAAGEQYF.

This clonotype was counted a few times. The rearrangement uses TRBV29-1 and TRBJ2-3; D could derive from TRBD1 or TRBD2 (5 bases each). Trimming took 4 bases from V and 6 from J, leaving 14 bases between them. The CDR3 runs 13 residues. Germline CDR1 is SQVTM and CDR2 is ANQGSEA. The CDR3 sequence is CSVAPRGRDTQYF. Written as DNA, the CDR3 is TGCAGCGTTGCTCCGAGGGGCCGGGATACGCAGTATTTT.

This clonotype was observed a few times. The V and J genes are TRBV5-1 and TRBJ2-7; possible D gene TRBD1, 7 bases. V gave up 4 bases and J gave up 3 bases, with 17 bases separating them. Germline CDR1 is SGHRS and CDR2 is YFSETQ. The CDR3 contains 15 residues. The CDR3 sequence: CASSRDRAEGYEQYF. The CDR3 DNA sequence: TGCGCCAGCAGCCGTGACAGGGCGGAGGGCTACGAGCAGTACTTC. Full variable domain (outside the CDR3, taken from reference TRBV5-1 and TRBJ2-7): KAGVTQTPRYLIKTRGQQVTLSCSPISGHRSVSWYQQTPGQGLQFLFEYFSETQRNKGNFPGRFSGRQFSNSRSEMNVSTLELGDSALYLCASSRDRAEGYEQYFGPGTRLTVT.

This clonotype was seen only a few times. The genes are TRBV4-1 and TRBJ2-5; possible D gene TRBD2, 7 bases. This CDR3 has 14 residues. V dropped 1 base and J dropped 5 bases, with 11 bases sitting between them. Germline CDR1 is MGHRA and CDR2 is YSYEKL. CDR3 region: CASSQGGGRETQYF. The DNA of the CDR3 is TGCGCCAGCAGCCAAGGGGGGGGGCGGGAGACCCAGTACTTC.